Listed below are T cell receptor beta chains from one sample, sequenced in a study of T cell repertoires in aging, cancer and after chemotherapy. TCRdb analysed the multiplex PCR reads with MiXCR anew, one entry per CDR3 protein. The repertoire holds over a thousand distinct CDR3 sequences, with about 65% as singletons. Sequencing input: blood. The source is a human donor with a blood cancer. The conserved cysteine and the conserved F or W are not part of the CDR3 here. Rows may omit the clone size; those that give it use once, few, many or a size class.

V gene	clone size	J gene	CDR3 protein
TRBV13	.	TRBJ1-6	ASRSTGLLNSPLH
TRBV19	medium-sized	TRBJ2-2	ASSILRGPNTGELF
TRBV20-1	.	TRBJ2-1	SATRKLSYNEQF
TRBV19	few	TRBJ2-1	ASSIATGNEQF
TRBV7-9	once	TRBJ2-1	ASSLGVLYREEQF
TRBV15	.	TRBJ2-1	ATSRETAYNEQF
TRBV30	few	TRBJ2-3	AWSVPRAYTQY
TRBV19	.	TRBJ2-1	ASRSWDRSYNEQF
TRBV6-2/TRBV6-3	.	TRBJ2-5	ASSYSGQRQETQY
TRBV19	few	TRBJ1-5	ASTPLGAQPQH
TRBV19	.	TRBJ1-5	ANNDITQPQH
TRBV15	.	TRBJ1-6	ATSRDFRSGSPLH
TRBV7-4	.	TRBJ2-2	ASSPRQEHRELF
TRBV18	once	TRBJ2-7	ASSPPETYEQY
TRBV11-1	.	TRBJ2-2	ASTNRGDHTGELF
TRBV12-3/TRBV12-4	.	TRBJ2-5	ASSYRRGYQETQY
TRBV7-9	.	TRBJ2-6	ASSWRVEDID
TRBV5-4	.	TRBJ2-2	ASSSSGLAGGRGSGELF
TRBV10-3	once	TRBJ2-3	AIKREGRGDTQY
TRBV7-4	once	TRBJ1-1	ASSLNRRRPYTEAF
TRBV19	.	TRBJ2-6	AARTPGEANVLT
TRBV19	medium-sized	TRBJ2-6	ASSIGDSGANVLT
TRBV19	few	TRBJ2-7	ASSWTSVGEQY
TRBV19	.	TRBJ1-5	ATNARDNQPQH
TRBV6-2/TRBV6-3	few	TRBJ1-6	ASSPGQGTNSPLH
TRBV6-1	.	TRBJ1-2	ASPPPDRDYGYT
TRBV29-1	.	TRBJ1-2	SVGQGADYT
TRBV7-6	once	TRBJ2-7	ASSPLSSGTEDTYEQY
TRBV6-2/TRBV6-3	.	TRBJ2-1	ASSPSGAYNEQF
TRBV19	.	TRBJ1-1	ASSISLVTNTEAF
TRBV5-3	once	TRBJ2-1	ARRPNPLRYNEQF
TRBV18	.	TRBJ1-1	ASSPTTANTEAF
TRBV6-1	.	TRBJ1-1	ASRERDSPALNTEAF
TRBV5-4	.	TRBJ1-2	ASSVQGSYGYT
TRBV19	.	TRBJ2-3	ASSLYWGGEYSTDTQY